This TCR beta chain was sequenced during a study of blood T cell repertoires in COVID-19. Study overall: Samples taken during acute and convalescent COVID-19 were collected in the United States, Italy and Spain. From T cells, B-cell-depleted T cells, or PBMCs came the material, which was cDNA or gDNA.

Participant ages covered roughly 18 to 90 years across 24 US areas. Cohort placement rested on clinical history that participants reported themselves. The germline V gene has CDR1 SGHTA and CDR2 FQGNSA. This CDR3 spans 13 amino acids. Trimming removed 4 bases from V and 8 bases from J, with 14 bases in between. TCRdb's table, derived via immunoSEQ multiplex PCR, lists solely in-frame clones and lacks some. There are about 290,000 clones in the sample; approximately 88% occur only once, and 1.5% to 2% lies in the top ten. This clone was seen a handful of times. The chain is built from TRBV7-2 and TRBJ1-2; D is ambiguous. This TCR was sampled from a woman in her 40s who had recovered from COVID-19. The specimen sequenced was PBMCs or T cells enriched from blood (not recorded which). CDR3 sequence (DNA): TGTGCCAGCAGCTCCCCGTTCACGGGGGGCTACACCTTC. Translated: CASSSPFTGGYTF.